The 32 T cell receptor beta chains below come from one sample, sequenced in a study of blood T cell repertoires in COVID-19. Profiled with immunoSEQ multiplex PCR; TCRdb holds only in-frame clones, not every one. The data show about 86,000 clones, approximately 82% seen once. The sequencing input was peripheral blood. Receptors originate from a woman older than 75 with acute or convalescent COVID-19.

The V gene is TRBV6-1, the J gene TRBJ2-5; D possibly corresponds to TRBD1 (5 bases). The CDR3 totals 13 residues. V was cut by 2 bases and J by 5 bases, with 9 bases left in between. Per germline, CDR1 MNHNS and CDR2 SASEGT. The CDR3 DNA sequence: TGTGCCAGCAGTGAATCGACAGCCGAGACCCAGTACTTC. Its translation: CASSESTAETQYF.

The J gene is TRBJ1-1, the V gene TRBV12-3 or TRBV12-4, with D possibly TRBD1 on 6 matching bases. The CDR3 sequence is 13 residues long. V dropped 1 base and J dropped 9 bases, with 12 bases sitting between them. CDR3 region: CASSLGQGLKAFF. In nucleotides, the CDR3 is TGTGCCAGCAGTTTAGGTCAGGGGTTAAAAGCTTTCTTT.

This chain joins TRBV24-1 and TRBJ2-3; 9 bases map to TRBD2. This CDR3 has 13 residues. With 4 bases clipped from V and 9 bases from J, the junction kept 4 bases outside the gene matches. Germline loops: CDR1 KGHDR, CDR2 SFDVKD. CDR3 amino acids: CATSDPGLATQYF. CDR3 bases: TGTGCCACCAGTGACCCGGGACTAGCAACGCAGTATTTT.

The chain has TRBV5-1 and TRBJ2-2, with a tentative D call TRBD2 (7 bases). V lost 7 bases and J lost 6, with 13 bases in between. The CDR3 runs 13 residues. The germline CDR1 and CDR2 sequences are SGHRS and YFSETQ. CDR3 in amino acids: CASSLGGAGELFF. In DNA form, the CDR3 reads TGCGCCAGCTCTCTAGGGGGGGCCGGGGAGCTGTTTTTT.

V usage is TRBV19 and J usage is TRBJ1-1; D gene ambiguous. Germline CDR1 is LNHDA and CDR2 is SQIVND (reference sequence). Trimming pared 6 bases from V and 2 bases from J, leaving 10 bases between. This CDR3 region has 13 residues. The DNA of the CDR3 is TGTGCCAGTAGATCAGGAAGAAACACTGAAGCTTTCTTT. It is translated as CASRSGRNTEAFF.

The rearrangement uses TRBV3-1 (or the pseudogene TRBV3-2) and TRBJ2-5, with TRBD2 matching over 15 bases. This CDR3 spans 18 amino acids. CDR1 and CDR2 (germline): LGHDT, YNNKEL (reference sequence). V dropped 1 base and J dropped 5; count of bases not matched to a gene: 8. The CDR3 reads CASSQGTSGGDPRETQYF. CDR3 coding DNA: TGTGCCAGCAGCCAAGGGACTAGCGGGGGGGACCCCCGGGAGACCCAGTACTTC.

V and J are TRBV2 and TRBJ1-6; D not certain. The V end lost 5 bases, the J end lost 4 bases, and 6 bases lay between the germline ends. Germline CDR1 SNHLY, CDR2 FYNNEI. The CDR3 sequence is 13 residues long. In nucleotides, the CDR3 is TGTGCCAGCAGTTCACGGTATAATTCACCCCTCCACTTT. It encodes CASSSRYNSPLHF. Full variable domain (remainder filled in from reference TRBV2 and TRBJ1-6): EPEVTQTPSHQVTQMGQEVILRCVPISNHLYFYWYRQILGQKVEFLVSFYNNEISEKSEIFDDQFSVERPDGSNFTLKIRSTKLEDSAMYFCASSSRYNSPLHFGNGTRLTVT.

The rearrangement links TRBV9 to TRBJ2-2; 7 bases match TRBD2. Germline assignment: CDR1 SGDLS and CDR2 YYNGEE. This CDR3 has 17 amino acids. V lost 0 bases to trimming and J lost 5 bases; unmatched junction nucleotides: 10. The CDR3 region has the DNA TGTGCCAGCAGCGTAGAAGCTAGCGGAAGACAGACCGGGGAGCTGTTTTTT. Amino acids: CASSVEASGRQTGELFF.

The V gene is TRBV11-2, the J gene TRBJ1-3; 8 bases fit TRBD1. The V gene end was trimmed by 10 bases and the J gene end by 4 bases; junction bases not matched to a gene: 3. The CDR3 is 12 amino acids. The germline V gene has CDR1 SGHAT and CDR2 FQNNGV. CDR3 DNA: TGTGCCACAGGGGGCGACGGAAACACCATATATTTT. This gives the protein CATGGDGNTIYF.

The chain joins TRBV5-8 to TRBJ1-1; TRBD1 matches at 9 bases. The CDR3 runs to 13 residues. Germline V gives CDR1 SGHTS, CDR2 YDEGEE. With 3 bases clipped from V and 5 bases from J, the junction kept 2 bases outside the gene matches. The CDR3 sequence: CASSWDRDTEAFF. CDR3 DNA: TGTGCCAGCAGCTGGGACAGGGATACTGAAGCTTTCTTT.

This sequence joins TRBV3-1 (or the pseudogene TRBV3-2) and TRBJ1-1, with a possible D match to TRBD1 (5 bases). The germline CDR1 and CDR2 sequences are LGHDT and YNNKEL (reference sequence). Trimming pared 4 bases from V and 1 base from J, leaving 10 bases between. CDR3 length equals 14 residues. CDR3 in DNA: TGTGCCAGCAGCCTCGCTCAGGGGAACACTGAAGCTTTCTTT. Amino acids: CASSLAQGNTEAFF.

This clone was seen just once. The chain links TRBV4-1 to TRBJ1-4; TRBD1 agrees at 11 bases. This CDR3 region has 16 residues. Germline V lookup: CDR1 MGHRA, CDR2 YSYEKL. Trimming cost V 2 bases and J 5 bases; bases outside gene matches: 4. CDR3 region: CASSQLRTGGNEKLFF. The DNA of the CDR3 is TGCGCCAGCAGCCAACTACGGACAGGGGGCAATGAAAAACTGTTTTTT.

This chain connects TRBV5-8 to TRBJ2-5; weak D call: TRBD2 (5 bases). Germline V gene data show CDR1 as SGHTS and CDR2 as YDEGEE. V dropped 3 bases and J dropped 5 bases, with 14 bases sitting between them. The CDR3 runs 14 residues. CDR3 region: CASSSLGVMETQYF. CDR3 nucleotides: TGTGCCAGCAGCTCCCTCGGGGTGATGGAGACCCAGTACTTC.

This clone was seen a handful of times. The rearrangement joins TRBV27 to TRBJ1-1; 7 nucleotides match TRBD1. Per the germline V gene, CDR1 is MNHEY and CDR2 is SMNVEV (reference sequence). V was clipped by 7 bases and J by 6 bases; unmatched bases: 8. The CDR3 spans 13 residues. In DNA, the CDR3 is TGTGCCAGCAACCTACAAGGGGGCCCTGAAGCTTTCTTT. This translates into CASNLQGGPEAFF.

The rearrangement uses TRBV10-3 and TRBJ1-3; D may be TRBD1 (6 bases). The CDR3 has 15 residues. V gave up 8 bases and J gave up 0 bases, with 14 bases separating them. Germline CDR1 and CDR2: ENHRY and SYGVKD. The CDR3 bases are TGTGCCATCTCTAGGGAGGGGGACTCTGGAAACACCATATATTTT. Protein sequence: CAISREGDSGNTIYF.

The chain combines TRBV5-4 with TRBJ2-7; 8 positions match TRBD1. V shed 0 bases and J 7 bases; nucleotides not matched to a gene: 12. This CDR3 has 16 amino acids. Germline loops: CDR1 SGHNT, CDR2 YYREEE (reference sequence). The CDR3 sequence is CASSLADRGLSVEQYF. CDR3 bases: TGTGCCAGCAGCTTGGCCGACAGGGGTCTCTCGGTAGAGCAGTACTTC.

The sample holds a few counts of this clone. The genes are TRBV18 and TRBJ1-1, with D maybe TRBD1 (6 bases). Germline V gene data show CDR1 as KGHSH and CDR2 as LQKENI. The CDR3 spans 11 residues. Trimming stripped 5 bases from V and 9 bases from J, with 10 bases between. This chain's CDR3 is CASSAGAQAFF. CDR3 nucleotide sequence: TGTGCCAGCTCAGCGGGGGCGCAAGCTTTCTTT.

The genes are TRBV24-1 and TRBJ2-7; perhaps TRBD1 as D (7 bases). This CDR3 contains 16 residues. V lost 6 bases, J lost 2 bases, and 19 bases lay in between. CDR1 and CDR2 (germline): KGHDR, SFDVKD. For the CDR3, the DNA is TGTGCCACCAGTTCTATTTCGGGGGACAGAACCTACGAGCAGTACTTC. This sequence encodes CATSSISGDRTYEQYF.

Only one count was recorded for this clone. The CDR3 spells CASSSLNGRTFGTDTQYF. CDR3 sequence (DNA): TGTGCCAGCAGCTCCCTCAACGGGAGGACTTTCGGAACAGATACGCAGTATTTT. The V call is TRBV7-2, the J call TRBJ2-3; 7 positions match TRBD2. Trimming removed 4 bases from V and 3 bases from J; junction bases left unmatched: 16. Germline V gene sequence: CDR1 SGHTA, CDR2 FQGNSA. This CDR3 is 18 amino acids long.

The CDR3 protein is CASSYLTTNVLTF. The CDR3 coding sequence is TGTGCCAGCAGTTACTTAACAACCAACGTCCTGACTTTC. V is TRBV6-5 and J is TRBJ2-6; unclear D gene. Trimming left V 1 base short and J 8 bases short, with 6 bases between. CDR3 length: 13 amino acids. Germline V CDR1 and CDR2: MNHEY, SVGAGI.

The chain carries TRBV19 and TRBJ2-1; D is perhaps TRBD2 (5 bases). CDR3 length: 15 amino acids. Germline CDR1 LNHDA, CDR2 SQIVND (reference sequence). Trimming left V 8 bases short and J 0 bases short, with 14 bases between. The CDR3 is CASRPGLVSYNEQFF. DNA of the CDR3: TGTGCCAGTCGCCCTGGACTTGTCTCCTACAATGAGCAGTTCTTC.

V usage is TRBV11-3 and J usage is TRBJ2-3, with 8 bases aligning to TRBD1. This CDR3 region has 15 residues. J gave up 4 bases and V 1 base, and 4 bases lay outside the gene matches. The germline gives CDR1 SGHNT, CDR2 YENEEA. CDR3: CASSLAGQAADTQYF. DNA of the CDR3: TGTGCCAGCAGCTTAGCGGGACAGGCAGCAGATACGCAGTATTTT.

The V gene is TRBV6-5, the J gene TRBJ1-5; tentatively, D is TRBD1 (6 bases). CDR1 is MNHEY, CDR2 SVGAGI, per germline. This CDR3 is 11 amino acids long. With 8 bases removed from V and 5 bases from J, the gap between germline ends came to 7 bases. The CDR3 sequence is CASQGHQPQHF. CDR3 coding DNA: TGTGCCAGCCAGGGGCATCAGCCCCAGCATTTT.

V and J are TRBV5-6 and TRBJ2-5; 8 nucleotides agree with TRBD2. V dropped 4 bases and J dropped 5; count of bases not matched to a gene: 7. The CDR3 runs 14 residues. Germline V gives CDR1 SGHDT, CDR2 YYEEEE. Here the CDR3 DNA reads TGTGCCAGCAGCGGGGGACTAGTTGGCGAGACCCAGTACTTC. This sequence encodes CASSGGLVGETQYF. The full variable domain, with the rest looked up from reference TRBV5-6 and TRBJ2-5, is DAGVTQSPTHLIKTRGQQVTLRCSPKSGHDTVSWYQQALGQGPQFIFQYYEEEERQRGNFPDRFSGHQFPNYSSELNVNALLLGDSALYLCASSGGLVGETQYFGPGTRLLVL.

The chain recombines TRBV20-1 with TRBJ1-1; D might be TRBD1 (6 bases). V lost 6 bases and J 5 bases, leaving 10 bases between the germline ends. Looked up from germline, CDR1 is DFQATT and CDR2 is SNEGSKA (reference sequence). This CDR3 contains 11 residues. Here the CDR3 DNA reads TGCAGTGCCAGGGGTTTAACTGAAGCTTTCTTT. Residues: CSARGLTEAFF.

J is TRBJ2-2 and V is TRBV11-2; a weak D match, TRBD1 (5 bases). CDR1 is SGHAT, CDR2 FQNNGV, per germline. Trimming pared 4 bases from V and 4 bases from J, leaving 10 bases between. The length of the CDR3 is 14 residues. CDR3 nucleotide sequence: TGTGCCAGCAGCTCCCAGGGTATCACCGGGGAGCTGTTTTTT. It encodes CASSSQGITGELFF. The variable domain in full, with the rest retrieved from reference TRBV11-2 and TRBJ2-2, is EAGVAQSPRYKIIEKRQSVAFWCNPISGHATLYWYQQILGQGPKLLIQFQNNGVVDDSQLPKDRFSAERLKGVDSTLKIQPAKLEDSAVYLCASSSQGITGELFFGEGSRLTVL.

The chain has TRBV6-5 and TRBJ2-2, with 8 bases identical to TRBD1. This CDR3 is built from 14 residues. The ends lost 6 bases at V and 6 bases at J; junction bases unmatched: 6. Looked up from germline, CDR1 is MNHEY and CDR2 is SVGAGI. CDR3 DNA sequence: TGTGCCAGCAGATCACAGGGGGTTGCCGGGGAGCTGTTTTTT. Translation: CASRSQGVAGELFF.

The chain employs TRBV5-1 and TRBJ2-5; 8 bases agree with TRBD1. From germline, CDR1 is SGHRS and CDR2 YFSETQ. The CDR3 covers 16 residues. Trimming at V came to 9 bases and at J to 2 bases, leaving 15 bases not matched to a gene. CDR3 in amino acids: CATRTLPRQGQETQYF. The CDR3 DNA is TGCGCCACTCGTACCCTTCCGAGACAGGGGCAAGAGACCCAGTACTTC. The variable domain in full, completed from reference TRBV5-1 and TRBJ2-5, reads KAGVTQTPRYLIKTRGQQVTLSCSPISGHRSVSWYQQTPGQGLQFLFEYFSETQRNKGNFPGRFSGRQFSNSRSEMNVSTLELGDSALYLCATRTLPRQGQETQYFGPGTRLLVL.

V usage is TRBV6-5 and J usage is TRBJ1-2; D is perhaps TRBD1 (6 bases). Germline CDR1 and CDR2: MNHEY and SVGAGI. V was shortened by 2 bases and J by 3 bases, with 10 bases between the two germline ends. This CDR3 comprises 14 residues. The CDR3 DNA reads TGTGCCAGCAGTTACACGGACAGTTACTATGGCTACACCTTC. This gives the protein CASSYTDSYYGYTF.

V gene TRBV18 combines with J gene TRBJ2-1, with 8 bases aligning to TRBD2. The germline V gene has CDR1 KGHSH and CDR2 LQKENI. This CDR3 has 16 amino acids. V lost 3 bases to trimming and J lost 6 bases; unmatched junction nucleotides: 10. This CDR3 is CASSPQKRESINEQFF. The CDR3 DNA sequence: TGTGCCAGCTCACCCCAAAAGCGGGAGTCAATCAATGAGCAGTTCTTC. The entire variable domain, with the rest obtained from reference TRBV18 and TRBJ2-1, is as follows: NAGVMQNPRHLVRRRGQEARLRCSPMKGHSHVYWYRQLPEEGLKFMVYLQKENIIDESGMPKERFSAEFPKEGPSILRIQQVVRGDSAAYFCASSPQKRESINEQFFGPGTRLTVL.

This sequence joins TRBV27 and TRBJ2-2, with a weak D call TRBD2 (5 bases). The CDR3 is 15 amino acids. V lost 8 bases, J lost 4 bases, and 17 bases lay in between. The V gene's germline CDR1 is MNHEY and CDR2 SMNVEV (reference sequence). CDR3 in amino acids: CASARPMAGTGELFF. Written as DNA, the CDR3 is TGTGCCAGCGCCAGACCGATGGCGGGCACCGGGGAGCTGTTTTTT.

Only one count was recorded for this clone. The J gene is TRBJ1-2, the V gene TRBV15; D is unresolved. V was shortened by 8 bases and J by 8 bases, with 18 bases between the two germline ends. The germline V gene has CDR1 LNHNV and CDR2 YYDKDF (reference sequence). This CDR3 comprises 13 residues. The CDR3 reads CATQQERFGGYTF. CDR3 nucleotide sequence: TGTGCCACCCAGCAAGAGCGGTTCGGGGGCTACACCTTC.